Following are 20 T cell receptor beta chains from one sample sequenced in a study of graft-versus-host responses after intestinal transplantation. For these TCRs, the target antigens are not known. The table came from immunoSEQ multiplex PCR; TCRdb's copy has only in-frame clones and leaves some out. The sample lists about 86,000 clones; about 87% were seen once. The sequencing here drew on unstimulated CD4+ T cells sorted from spleen or lymph node cells, taken before transplant. The receptor source for this set is a human donor who was the organ donor for an intestinal transplant.

The chain recombines TRBV5-3 with TRBJ1-6, with D unresolved. TRBV5-3 is identified as an open reading frame with a role that is uncertain. Trimming pared 2 bases from V and 5 bases from J, leaving 11 bases between. CDR3 size: 15 residues. CDR3 in amino acids: CARSFPGEHNSPLHF. Written as DNA, the CDR3 is TGTGCCAGAAGCTTCCCCGGAGAACATAATTCACCCCTCCACTTT.

The chain carries TRBV5-1 and TRBJ2-3, with D perhaps TRBD2 (5 bases). V lost 3 bases, J lost 6 bases, and 8 bases lay in between. CDR3 length: 12 residues. CDR1 is SGHRS, CDR2 YFSETQ, per germline. CDR3 coding DNA: TGCGCCAGCAGCTCGCGGAGGGATACGCAGTATTTT. Translated: CASSSRRDTQYF.

The chain recombines TRBV6-5 with TRBJ2-5; 8 positions match TRBD2. V trimming: 7 bases; J trimming: 4 bases; junction bases outside the gene matches: 11. The CDR3 sequence is 15 residues long. Germline CDR1 is MNHEY and CDR2 is SVGAGI. CDR3 in DNA: TGTGCCAGCACCATGGGAGCGGGGGCTCGAGAGACCCAGTACTTC. Its protein product is CASTMGAGARETQYF.

The chain is built from TRBV6-1 and TRBJ1-2, with D unclear. V shed 4 bases and J shed 8 bases, with 11 bases lying between them. CDR1 and CDR2 (germline): MNHNS, SASEGT. This CDR3 has 12 residues. CDR3 DNA: TGTGCCAGCAGTGGAGTCGGGTTGGGCTACACCTTC. It codes for CASSGVGLGYTF.

The rearrangement joins TRBV5-8 to TRBJ1-4, with 11 bases lining up with TRBD1. The trim removed 1 base at V and 0 bases at J, leaving 2 bases unmatched. This CDR3 has 17 residues. Germline assignment: CDR1 SGHTS and CDR2 YDEGEE. The CDR3 DNA reads TGTGCCAGCAGCTTGTTGGGACAGGGGGCAACTAATGAAAAACTGTTTTTT. Protein sequence: CASSLLGQGATNEKLFF.

The chain recombines TRBV28 with TRBJ2-7; D gene uncertain. From germline, CDR1 is MDHEN and CDR2 SYDVKM. The CDR3 consists of 11 residues. V lost 8 bases, J lost 2 bases, and 7 bases lay in between. CDR3 amino acids: CASEQAYEQYF. The DNA of the CDR3 is TGTGCCAGCGAACAAGCCTACGAGCAGTACTTC.

The rearrangement links TRBV11-2 to TRBJ1-2; 8 nucleotides agree with TRBD1. The germline gives CDR1 SGHAT, CDR2 FQNNGV. With 7 bases clipped from V and 7 bases from J, the junction kept 8 bases outside the gene matches. There are 13 residues in the CDR3. The DNA of the CDR3 is TGTGCCAGCACCGTTGACGGGACAGGTGGCTACACCTTC. Translation gives CASTVDGTGGYTF.

The chain recombines TRBV4-2 with TRBJ2-2; TRBD2 matches 7 bases. The CDR3 has 15 amino acids. CDR1 LGHNA and CDR2 YNFKEQ come from the germline V gene. The V gene end was trimmed by 5 bases and the J gene end by 1 base; junction bases not matched to a gene: 4. In DNA, the CDR3 is TGTGCCAGCAGCTCGAGCGGGGTGAACACCGGGGAGCTGTTTTTT. Translation: CASSSSGVNTGELFF.

This clone was seen a single time. At one of its ends the junction is not consistent with the germline gene, which may arise from a read error. CDR3 sequence (DNA): TGTGCCAGCAGCGTAGCCCCTCACAGCTACTATGGCTACACCTTC. Translation gives CASSVAPHSYYGYTF. The chain carries TRBV7-2 and TRBJ1-2; D is uncertain. The germline gives CDR1 SGHTA, CDR2 FQGNSA. The CDR3 has 15 residues. Combining the CDR3 with reference TRBV7-2 and TRBJ1-2 gives the whole variable domain GAGVSQSPSNKVTEKGKDVELRCDPISGHTALYWYRQSLGQGLEFLIYFQGNSAPDKSGLPSDRFSAERTGGSVSTLTIQRTQQEDSAVYLCASSVAPHSYYGYTFGSGTRLTVV.

The rearrangement joins TRBV29-1 to TRBJ2-1; D uncertain. This CDR3 has 14 amino acids. V was trimmed by 5 bases and J by 3 bases, leaving 14 bases between them. Germline CDR1 and CDR2: SQVTM and ANQGSEA. Here the CDR3 reads CSVSTGRNYNEQFF. The CDR3 nucleotides are TGCAGCGTTTCTACGGGTAGGAACTACAATGAGCAGTTCTTC.

The chain recombines TRBV9 with TRBJ2-2, with 9 bases matching TRBD1. CDR3 length: 16 residues. V was clipped by 4 bases and J by 2 bases; unmatched bases: 6. CDR1 is SGDLS, CDR2 YYNGEE, per germline. The CDR3 sequence: CASSFNRGRNTGELFF. In DNA form, the CDR3 reads TGTGCCAGCAGCTTCAACAGGGGGCGCAACACCGGGGAGCTGTTTTTT.

The chain has TRBV28 and TRBJ2-5; a weak D match, TRBD1 (6 bases). CDR3 length equals 14 residues. Deletions cut 6 bases from V and 5 bases from J, with 16 bases between. Germline V CDR1 and CDR2: MDHEN, SYDVKM. The CDR3 bases are TGTGCCAGCAGGACCCCAGGGGAATGGGAGACCCAGTACTTC. This codes for CASRTPGEWETQYF.

The V and J genes are TRBV27 and TRBJ2-7, with D unclear. The V end was cut by 2 bases, the J end by 3 bases, with 11 bases between. Germline assignment: CDR1 MNHEY and CDR2 SMNVEV (reference sequence). The CDR3 spans 14 residues. This CDR3 is CASSLTGGDYEQYF. In DNA, the CDR3 is TGTGCCAGCAGTTTAACTGGCGGAGACTACGAGCAGTACTTC.

The chain carries TRBV5-1 and TRBJ2-3, with a tentative D call TRBD1 (5 bases). This CDR3 has 18 amino acids. The V gene's germline CDR1 is SGHRS and CDR2 YFSETQ. Deletions cut 0 bases from V and 0 bases from J, with 17 bases between. CDR3 nucleotide sequence: TGCGCCAGCAGCTTGGACTTTAGGGGAACCTCTAGCACAGATACGCAGTATTTT. Translating gives CASSLDFRGTSSTDTQYF.

V and J are TRBV5-1 and TRBJ2-5, with 12 bases lining up with TRBD2. The trim removed 3 bases at V and 5 bases at J, leaving 2 bases unmatched. The germline V gene has CDR1 SGHRS and CDR2 YFSETQ. This CDR3 spans 14 amino acids. CDR3 sequence: CASSSGLAGETQYF. The CDR3, as DNA: TGCGCCAGCAGCTCCGGACTAGCGGGGGAGACCCAGTACTTC.

This sequence joins TRBV13 and TRBJ2-5; possible D gene TRBD2, 7 bases. The CDR3 runs to 15 residues. The germline CDR1 and CDR2 sequences are PRHDT and FYEKMQ (reference sequence). V lost 1 base and J lost 4, with 13 bases in between. The CDR3 reads CASSLAQGRGETQYF. The CDR3 coding sequence is TGTGCCAGCAGCTTAGCTCAGGGGAGGGGAGAGACCCAGTACTTC.

This chain uses TRBV28 with TRBJ2-3; TRBD1 agrees at 9 bases. V shed 11 bases, J shed 1 base, and the junction held 7 bases outside the gene matches. This CDR3 has 14 amino acids. The germline CDR1 and CDR2 sequences are MDHEN and SYDVKM. The chain's CDR3 is CAGKGQGRTDTQYF. The CDR3 coding sequence is TGTGCCGGAAAGGGACAGGGACGCACAGATACGCAGTATTTT.

This clone showed up just once. This chain connects TRBV29-1 to TRBJ2-1; D gene uncertain. From germline, CDR1 is SQVTM and CDR2 ANQGSEA. Trimming pared 4 bases from V and 7 bases from J, leaving 11 bases between. The length of the CDR3 is 12 residues. The CDR3, as DNA: TGCAGCGTTGGATCTGCGAGGAATGAGCAGTTCTTC. Its translation is CSVGSARNEQFF.

This clone has only one observation. The chain carries TRBV18 and TRBJ2-6; 8 nucleotides line up with TRBD1. This CDR3 has 17 amino acids. In germline, CDR1 is KGHSH, CDR2 LQKENI. After removal of 4 bases from V and 5 bases from J, the junction contained 10 bases not matched to a gene. Here the CDR3 reads CASSLRDRTFRANVLTF. As DNA, the CDR3 is TGTGCCAGCTCACTTCGGGACAGGACCTTCCGGGCCAACGTCCTGACTTTC.

The chain recombines TRBV5-1 with TRBJ2-7, with a weak D call TRBD1 (6 bases). Trimming cost V 2 bases and J 4 bases, with 10 bases left between them. This CDR3 spans 13 amino acids. The germline CDR1 and CDR2 sequences are SGHRS and YFSETQ. The CDR3 nucleotides read TGCGCCAGCAGCTTACAGGGTTTTTACGAGCAGTACTTC. Encoded protein: CASSLQGFYEQYF. Full variable domain (remainder filled in from reference TRBV5-1 and TRBJ2-7): KAGVTQTPRYLIKTRGQQVTLSCSPISGHRSVSWYQQTPGQGLQFLFEYFSETQRNKGNFPGRFSGRQFSNSRSEMNVSTLELGDSALYLCASSLQGFYEQYFGPGTRLTVT.